A selection of T cell receptor beta chains follows, all from one sample in a study of graft-versus-host responses after intestinal transplantation. Their cognate antigens are unknown. TCRdb keeps only in-frame clones here, not all; method: immunoSEQ multiplex PCR. The sample holds around 93,000 clones, just over 90% seen once. The sequencing used unstimulated CD8+ T cells sorted from spleen or lymph node cells, collected before intestinal transplant. The receptors shown here come from a human donor who received an intestinal transplant. CDR3s include the opening cysteine and the closing phenylalanine or tryptophan. Fields, in order: D gene, V gene, J gene, CDR3 protein, CDR3 DNA. The D gene is left open where the match is weak.

>.|TRBV7-6|TRBJ1-1
CASSRTLNTEAFF
TGTGCCAGCAGCCGGACGTTGAACACTGAAGCTTTCTTT
>.|TRBV4-1|TRBJ2-7
CASSQVFEGREQYF
TGCGCCAGCAGCCAAGTGTTTGAGGGGCGAGAGCAGTACTTC
>TRBD1|TRBV13|TRBJ1-1
CASSSTGEGFPEAFF
TGTGCCAGCAGCTCAACAGGGGAAGGGTTCCCTGAAGCTTTCTTT
>.|TRBV6-5|TRBJ2-7
CASSPSVGSYEQYF
TGTGCCAGCAGCCCCTCTGTGGGTTCCTACGAGCAGTACTTC
>.|TRBV7-9|TRBJ2-1
CASSLEGLDFYNEQFF
TGTGCCAGCAGCTTAGAGGGCCTAGACTTCTACAATGAGCAGTTCTTC
>.|TRBV2|TRBJ2-3
CASMPDTQYF
TGTGCCAGCATGCCCGATACGCAGTATTTT
>TRBD2|TRBV28|TRBJ2-7
CASSSGLAGDEQYF
TGTGCCAGCAGTTCGGGACTAGCGGGAGACGAGCAGTACTTC
>.|TRBV6-1|TRBJ1-1
CASKGPETFF
TGTGCCAGCAAGGGGCCAGAGACTTTCTTT
>TRBD1|TRBV6-6|TRBJ2-7
CASRTGIAYEQYF
TGTGCCAGCCGGACAGGGATAGCCTACGAGCAGTACTTC
>TRBD1|TRBV6-5|TRBJ2-7
CASSSPPTGTYEQYF
TGTGCCAGCAGTTCCCCGCCGACAGGGACCTACGAGCAGTACTTC
>.|TRBV7-6|TRBJ2-5
CASSLADYAETQYF
TGTGCCAGCAGCTTAGCGGACTACGCGGAGACCCAGTACTTC
>.|TRBV6-5|TRBJ1-5
CASSYGQGHQPQHF
TGTGCCAGCAGTTACGGGCAGGGCCATCAGCCCCAGCATTTT
>.|TRBV28|TRBJ2-7
CASSLVVYEQYF
TGTGCCAGCAGTTTAGTGGTGTACGAGCAGTACTTC